These 10 T cell receptor beta chains came from one sample sequenced in a study of follicular helper T cells after annual influenza vaccination (dated 2017 in TCRdb). The sample's time point label is to be understood as: 2014-2015 season, 7 days after vaccination. Library preparation was by the immunoSEQ multiplex PCR assay. Not all clones reach the TCRdb copy of this immuneACCESS table, which keeps in-frame sequences only. Checked studies attribute under half of the gap to unresolved V genes and leave the rest unexplained. This sample has 7,500 to 10,000 clones in its table, and approximately 81% of those were observed once. The ten largest clones capture around 3.5% of the sample. The sequencing used CXCR5+ CD38- circulating T follicular helper cells from blood, collected 7 days after influenza vaccination. Reading the label with the study, this specimen's cell subset or site is: circulating Tfh, non-naive CD4+CXCR5+PD-1+ (ICOS+CD38+ or ICOS-CD38-). These receptors all come from an adult who received the influenza vaccine.

The J gene is TRBJ2-7, the V gene TRBV7-2; TRBD2 matches at 7 bases. The CDR3 consists of 17 residues. V dropped 2 bases and J dropped 5; count of bases not matched to a gene: 15. CDR1 SGHTA and CDR2 FQGNSA come from the germline V gene. The CDR3 loop reads CASSLYSLGGSLHEQYF. CDR3 nucleotide sequence: TGTGCCAGCAGCTTATATTCGCTCGGGGGGAGCCTTCACGAGCAGTACTTC.

The rearrangement uses TRBV7-2 and TRBJ2-3; 8 positions agree with TRBD1. In germline, CDR1 is SGHTA, CDR2 FQGNSA. This CDR3 spans 15 amino acids. Trimming at V came to 1 base and at J to 5 bases, leaving 5 bases not matched to a gene. The CDR3 DNA sequence: TGTGCCAGCAGCTTAGGTATACAGGGGGGAGATACGCAGTATTTT. Translation: CASSLGIQGGDTQYF. Looking up the rest from reference TRBV7-2 and TRBJ2-3 gives the full variable domain: GAGVSQSPSNKVTEKGKDVELRCDPISGHTALYWYRQSLGQGLEFLIYFQGNSAPDKSGLPSDRFSAERTGGSVSTLTIQRTQQEDSAVYLCASSLGIQGGDTQYFGPGTRLTVL.

This clone came up a few times. V usage is TRBV4-1 and J usage is TRBJ2-5; no clear D. Trimming shortened V by 1 base and J by 2 bases, and 5 bases separated the two germline ends. CDR1 is MGHRA, CDR2 YSYEKL, per germline. The CDR3 is 13 residues long. CDR3 nucleotides: TGCGCCAGCAGCCAAGGTGTTCAAGAGACCCAGTACTTC. It encodes CASSQGVQETQYF.

The chain recombines TRBV28 with TRBJ2-7; D gene unclear. Germline CDR1 and CDR2: MDHEN and SYDVKM. V was cut by 3 bases and J by 4 bases, with 10 bases left in between. CDR3 length: 13 residues. Here the CDR3 reads CASSFGGRYEQYF. CDR3 coding DNA: TGTGCCAGCAGTTTCGGCGGACGGTACGAGCAGTACTTC.

The chain has TRBV30 and TRBJ2-1; 8 nucleotides line up with TRBD2. In germline, CDR1 is GTSNPN, CDR2 SVGIG (reference sequence). The CDR3 length is 14 residues. V lost 4 bases to trimming and J lost 7 bases; unmatched junction nucleotides: 9. The CDR3 region has the DNA TGTGCCTGGACGGGGGGCGGCGGGGGGAATGAGCAGTTCTTC. Translating gives CAWTGGGGGNEQFF.

The rearrangement uses TRBV30 and TRBJ1-3; 11 nucleotides align to TRBD1. This CDR3 region has 16 residues. CDR1 is GTSNPN, CDR2 SVGIG, per germline (reference sequence). Losses at the gene ends were 2 bases for V and 3 bases for J; bases not matched to a gene: 6. The CDR3 DNA reads as TGTGCCTGGAGTCACCCCGGGACAGGGGGTGGAAACACCATATATTTT. Residues: CAWSHPGTGGGNTIYF.

The rearrangement links TRBV6-4 to TRBJ2-3, with a tentative D call TRBD2 (5 bases). The CDR3 is 15 residues long. V was clipped by 4 bases and J by 0 bases, with 11 bases between them. Germline V gene data show CDR1 as MRHNA and CDR2 as SNTAGT. The DNA for the CDR3 is TGTGCCAGCAGTGTTACCAGCGGTAGCACAGATACGCAGTATTTT. Translation: CASSVTSGSTDTQYF.

This clone was seen more than once but under ten times. This chain links TRBV28 with TRBJ1-5; 8 bases agree with TRBD1. CDR1 MDHEN and CDR2 SYDVKM come from the germline V gene. V lost 10 bases and J lost 1; bases outside the gene matches: 9. The CDR3 spans 15 residues. CDR3 loop: CATHRTGTSNQPQHF. The CDR3, as DNA: TGTGCCACCCATAGGACAGGGACGAGCAATCAGCCCCAGCATTTT.

This sequence joins TRBV21-1 and TRBJ2-7; the table's TRBD1 call for D was not verified on the DNA. TRBV21-1 is assigned pseudogene status. The CDR3 length is 18 residues. CDR3 DNA sequence: TGTGCCAGCAGCAAGGGGGTCTGGGACAGACCGTCCTCCTACGAGCAGTACTTC. Its protein is CASSKGVWDRPSSYEQYF.

This rearrangement joins TRBV4-1 to TRBJ1-5, with 9 bases aligning to TRBD1. The germline V gene has CDR1 MGHRA and CDR2 YSYEKL. Trimming cost V 1 base and J 2 bases; bases outside gene matches: 0. The CDR3 contains 15 residues. The CDR3 protein is CASSQGTGGNQPQHF. Written as DNA, the CDR3 is TGCGCCAGCAGCCAAGGGACAGGGGGCAATCAGCCCCAGCATTTT.